The subject of this entry is one T cell receptor beta chain. Its antigen is not yet known. The sample holds no much larger clone one base away, and base qualities are not on file. This record comes from a study of blood T cell repertoires in COVID-19 (dated by TCRdb to 2020 to 2021). The study in broad terms: Samples covering the acute and convalescent phases of COVID-19 were provided by collaborators in the United States, Italy and Spain. Samples came from the ongoing ImmuneRACE study (first 160 participants) plus 1,254 subjects from 6 global collaborators. Where HLA class I and class II types were available, the types were taken from metadata supplied by the sample provider, not from assay-based typing. The material from the prospective study consisted of cDNA or gDNA derived from T cells, B-cell-depleted T cells, or PBMCs. The repertoires were released in a freely available public database meant as a resource for research on the immune response to SARS-CoV-2. The dataset comprised deeply sampled blood TCRbeta repertoires from subjects exposed to, actively infected with, or recovered from COVID-19. Sample metadata almost always included a de-identified subject ID, COVID-19 status, age in years and sex. The paper's findings and limits, for the study overall: Clinical and demographic metadata were provided uncurated, with the amount varying by source and participant.

As encoded in the germline V gene (reference sequence), CDR1 is SEHNR while CDR2 is FQNEAQ. The CDR3 numbers 13 residues from cysteine through phenylalanine. Just the 39-base CDR3 DNA is kept, in frame starting at base 1. Relative to germline, V is 3 bases shorter and J is 8 bases shorter, with 11 bases between their ends. The immunoSEQ Assay, a bias-controlled multiplex PCR, was used to amplify TCRbeta CDR3 regions from genomic DNA. For the original study's pipeline: Nucleated cell counts per sample were estimated from amplification of reference gene primers within the assay. To quantify the absolute abundance of each unique TCRbeta CDR3 rearrangement, sequence reads were collapsed and filtered. For each sample, productive Simpson clonality was calculated as the square root of Simpson's diversity index over productive rearrangements. The table comes from immuneACCESS by way of TCRdb, which keeps in-frame sequences with V and J called. Part of the clones is missing from these tables; in studies checked, under half for an unresolved V gene and the rest for unknown reasons. That table furnishes V, J and clone size, whereas the DNA furnished D and trimming. For this sample there are 200,000 to 300,000 clones; about 89% appear just once. The ten biggest clones cover 3.5% to 5% of the sample.

Participants in the prospective study were aged about 18 to 89 years, lived in approximately 26 United States geographic areas, and enrolled through a virtual design. To assign participants to cohorts, the prospective study relied on clinical history that participants themselves reported in a screening survey and a study questionnaire. For ImmuneRACE Cohort 3, a participant was defined as recovered based on two consecutive negative NP/OP PCR tests, clearance by a healthcare professional, or resolution of symptoms. In the prospective study, whole blood, serum and a nasopharyngeal or oropharyngeal swab were collected from each participant by mobile phlebotomists. Additional blood draws and questionnaires over an approximately 2-month period could optionally be provided by prospective study participants. Prospective study blood samples were shipped either frozen or at room temperature before DNA extraction.

This clonotype was sampled from a woman aged 25 to 39 who had recovered from COVID-19. The sequence is built from TRBV7-9 and TRBJ1-3, with no confidently assigned D gene. The specimen was PBMCs or T cells enriched from blood (not recorded which). The CDR3 region reads CASSFQEAHTIYF. The nucleotide sequence is given as TGTGCCAGCAGCTTTCAGGAGGCGCACACCATATATTTT.